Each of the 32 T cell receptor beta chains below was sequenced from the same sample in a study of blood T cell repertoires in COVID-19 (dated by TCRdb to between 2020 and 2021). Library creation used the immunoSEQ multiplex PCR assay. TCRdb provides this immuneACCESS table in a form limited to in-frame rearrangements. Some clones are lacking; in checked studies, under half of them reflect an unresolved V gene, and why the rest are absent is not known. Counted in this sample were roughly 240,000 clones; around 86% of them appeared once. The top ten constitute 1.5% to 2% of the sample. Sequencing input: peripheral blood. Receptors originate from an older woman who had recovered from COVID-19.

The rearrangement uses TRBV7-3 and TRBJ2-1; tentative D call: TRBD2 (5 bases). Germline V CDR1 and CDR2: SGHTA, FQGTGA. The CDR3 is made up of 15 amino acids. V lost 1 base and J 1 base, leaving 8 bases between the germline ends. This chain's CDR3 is CASSLNRGSYNEQFF. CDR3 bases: TGTGCCAGCAGCTTAAACCGAGGGTCCTACAATGAGCAGTTCTTC.

As DNA, the CDR3 is TGTGCCAGCACCCTAGACAGGGCTTCCTACGAGCAGTACTTC. This sequence encodes CASTLDRASYEQYF. The chain joins TRBV27 to TRBJ2-7; TRBD1 matches at 7 bases. J was trimmed by 1 base and V by 7 bases; bases with no gene match: 7. CDR1 is MNHEY, CDR2 SMNVEV, per germline (reference sequence). The CDR3 sequence is 14 residues long.

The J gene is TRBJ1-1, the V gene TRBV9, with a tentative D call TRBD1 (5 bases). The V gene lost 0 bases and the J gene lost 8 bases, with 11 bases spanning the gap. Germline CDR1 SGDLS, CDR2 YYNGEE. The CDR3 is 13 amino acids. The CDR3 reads CASSVGSGLEAFF. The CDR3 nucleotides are TGTGCCAGCAGCGTAGGATCAGGGCTAGAAGCTTTCTTT.

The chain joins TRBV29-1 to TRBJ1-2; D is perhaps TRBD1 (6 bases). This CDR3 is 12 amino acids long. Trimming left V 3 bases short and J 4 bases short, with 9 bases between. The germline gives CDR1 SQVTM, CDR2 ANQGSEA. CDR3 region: CSVEQGIYGYTF. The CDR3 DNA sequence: TGCAGCGTTGAGCAGGGGATCTATGGCTACACCTTC.

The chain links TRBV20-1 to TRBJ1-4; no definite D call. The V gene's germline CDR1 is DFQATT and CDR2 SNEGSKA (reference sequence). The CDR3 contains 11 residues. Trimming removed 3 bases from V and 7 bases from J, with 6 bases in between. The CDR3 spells CSARGSEKLFF. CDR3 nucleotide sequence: TGCAGTGCTAGGGGCAGTGAAAAACTGTTTTTT.

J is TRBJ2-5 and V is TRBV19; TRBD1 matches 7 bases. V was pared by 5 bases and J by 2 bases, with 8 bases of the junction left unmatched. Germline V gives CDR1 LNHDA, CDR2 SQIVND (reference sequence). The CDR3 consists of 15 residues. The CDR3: CASSPRPGQQETQYF. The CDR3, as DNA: TGTGCCAGTAGTCCCCGGCCGGGACAGCAAGAGACCCAGTACTTC.

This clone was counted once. CDR3 nucleotide sequence: TGTGCCAGCAGAACACAGGTCACTGAAGCTTTCTTT. It translates to CASRTQVTEAFF. This sequence joins TRBV6-5 and TRBJ1-1, with D possibly being TRBD1 (5 bases). In germline, CDR1 is MNHEY, CDR2 SVGAGI. This CDR3 is built from 12 residues. The V and J ends lost 6 bases and 4 bases respectively, with 9 bases between them.

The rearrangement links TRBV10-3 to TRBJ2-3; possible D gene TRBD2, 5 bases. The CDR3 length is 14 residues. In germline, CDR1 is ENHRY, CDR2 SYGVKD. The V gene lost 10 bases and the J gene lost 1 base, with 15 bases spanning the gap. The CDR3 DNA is TGTGCCACCAACACTAGGCCCGGCACAGATACGCAGTATTTT. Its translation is CATNTRPGTDTQYF.

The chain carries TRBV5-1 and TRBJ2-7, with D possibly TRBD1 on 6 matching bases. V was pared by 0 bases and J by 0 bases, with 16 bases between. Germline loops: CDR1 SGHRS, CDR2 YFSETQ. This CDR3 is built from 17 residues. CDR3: CASSLAAGERNSYEQYF. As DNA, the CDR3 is TGCGCCAGCAGCTTGGCGGCAGGGGAACGAAACTCCTACGAGCAGTACTTC.

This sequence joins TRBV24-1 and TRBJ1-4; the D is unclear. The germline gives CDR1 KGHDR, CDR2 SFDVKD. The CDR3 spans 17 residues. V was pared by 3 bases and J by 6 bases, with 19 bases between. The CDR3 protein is CATSDPSGGIQDEKLFF. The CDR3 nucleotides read TGTGCCACCAGTGATCCCTCAGGAGGGATCCAAGATGAAAAACTGTTTTTT.

In nucleotides, the CDR3 is TGTGTCTCGAGGGACAGGGTAAATGAGCAGTACTTC. It codes for CVSRDRVNEQYF. J is TRBJ2-7 and V is TRBV28; TRBD1 agrees at 9 bases. The CDR3 consists of 12 residues. Germline CDR1 reads MDHEN; CDR2 reads SYDVKM.

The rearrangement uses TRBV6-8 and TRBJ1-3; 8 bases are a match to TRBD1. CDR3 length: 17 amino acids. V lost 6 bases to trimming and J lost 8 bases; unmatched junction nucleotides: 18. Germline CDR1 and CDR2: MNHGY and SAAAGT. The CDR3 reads CASSEWTGIEVGHTIYF. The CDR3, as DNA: TGTGCCAGCAGCGAGTGGACAGGGATTGAGGTGGGACACACCATATATTTT.

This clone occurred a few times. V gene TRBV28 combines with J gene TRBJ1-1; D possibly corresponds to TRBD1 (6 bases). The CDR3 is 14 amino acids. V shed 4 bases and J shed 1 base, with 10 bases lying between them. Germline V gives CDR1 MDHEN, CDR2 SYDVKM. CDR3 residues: CASSSRGQNTEAFF. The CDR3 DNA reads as TGTGCCAGCAGTTCACGGGGACAGAACACTGAAGCTTTCTTT.

The CDR3, as DNA: TGTGCCAGCAGCCCCCCCCAGAACCCTAATGAAAAACTGTTTTTT. It codes for CASSPPQNPNEKLFF. V usage is TRBV7-9 and J usage is TRBJ1-4, with unresolved D. The V gene's germline CDR1 is SEHNR and CDR2 FQNEAQ (reference sequence). The CDR3 spans 15 residues. V was pared by 5 bases and J by 3 bases, with 13 bases between.

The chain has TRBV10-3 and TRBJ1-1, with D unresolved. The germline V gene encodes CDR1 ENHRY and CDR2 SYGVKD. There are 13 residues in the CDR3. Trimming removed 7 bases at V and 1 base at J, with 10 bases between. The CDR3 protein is CAINEVWNTEAFF. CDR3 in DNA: TGTGCCATCAACGAGGTGTGGAACACTGAAGCTTTCTTT.

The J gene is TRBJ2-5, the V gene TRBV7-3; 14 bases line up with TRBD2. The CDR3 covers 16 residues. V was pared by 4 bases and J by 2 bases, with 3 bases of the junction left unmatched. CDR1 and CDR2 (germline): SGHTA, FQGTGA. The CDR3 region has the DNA TGTGCCAGCAGCTCCGGACTAGCGGGGGGTCAAGAGACCCAGTACTTC. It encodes CASSSGLAGGQETQYF.

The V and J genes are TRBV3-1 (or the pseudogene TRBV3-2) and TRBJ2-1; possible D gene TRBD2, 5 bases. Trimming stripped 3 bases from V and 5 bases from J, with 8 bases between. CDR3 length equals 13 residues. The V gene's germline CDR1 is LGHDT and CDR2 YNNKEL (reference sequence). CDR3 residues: CASSHGIDNEQFF. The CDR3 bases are TGTGCCAGCAGCCACGGGATCGACAATGAGCAGTTCTTC.

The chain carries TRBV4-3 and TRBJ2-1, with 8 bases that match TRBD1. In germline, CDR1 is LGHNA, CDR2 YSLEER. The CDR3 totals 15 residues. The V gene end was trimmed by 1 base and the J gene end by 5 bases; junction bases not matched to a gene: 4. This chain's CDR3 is CASSQARGQHNEQFF. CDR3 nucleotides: TGCGCCAGCAGCCAAGCCAGGGGGCAACACAATGAGCAGTTCTTC.

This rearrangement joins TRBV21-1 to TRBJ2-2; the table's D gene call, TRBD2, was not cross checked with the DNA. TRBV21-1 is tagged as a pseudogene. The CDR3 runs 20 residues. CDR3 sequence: CASSKNVTSGGATNTGELFF. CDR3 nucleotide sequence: TGTGCCAGCAGCAAAAATGTGACTAGCGGGGGGGCCACGAACACCGGGGAGCTGTTTTTT.

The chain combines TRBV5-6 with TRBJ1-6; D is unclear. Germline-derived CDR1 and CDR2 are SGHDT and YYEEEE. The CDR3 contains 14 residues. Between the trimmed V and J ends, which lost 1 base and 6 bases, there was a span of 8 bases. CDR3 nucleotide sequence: TGTGCCAGCAGCTTGAACCAGTTTAATTCACCCCTCCACTTT. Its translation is CASSLNQFNSPLHF.

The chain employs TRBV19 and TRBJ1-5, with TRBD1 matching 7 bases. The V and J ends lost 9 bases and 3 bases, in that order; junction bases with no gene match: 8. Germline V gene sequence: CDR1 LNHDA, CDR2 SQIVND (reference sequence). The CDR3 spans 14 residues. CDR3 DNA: TGTGCCAGCGCCTGGACAGGCGCCAATCAGCCCCAGCATTTT. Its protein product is CASAWTGANQPQHF.

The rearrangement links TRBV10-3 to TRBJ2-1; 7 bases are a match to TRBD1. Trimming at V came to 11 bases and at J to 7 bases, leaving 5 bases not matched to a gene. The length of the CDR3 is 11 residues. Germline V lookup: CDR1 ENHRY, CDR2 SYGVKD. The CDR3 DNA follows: TGTGCCTCGAAACAGGGGAATGAGCAGTTCTTC. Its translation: CASKQGNEQFF.

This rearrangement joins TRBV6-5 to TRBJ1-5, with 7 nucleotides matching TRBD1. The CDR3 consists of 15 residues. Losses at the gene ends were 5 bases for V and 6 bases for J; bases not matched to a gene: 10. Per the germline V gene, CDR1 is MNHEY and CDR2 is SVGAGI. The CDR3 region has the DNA TGTGCCAGCAGTCAAAGACAGGGTACGGTTCAGCCCCAGCATTTT. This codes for CASSQRQGTVQPQHF.

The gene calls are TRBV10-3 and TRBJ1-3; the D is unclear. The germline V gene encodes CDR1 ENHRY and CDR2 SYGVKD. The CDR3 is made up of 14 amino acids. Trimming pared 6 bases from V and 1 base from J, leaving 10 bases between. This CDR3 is CAIRYFSSGNTIYF. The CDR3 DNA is TGTGCCATCAGGTATTTCTCGTCTGGAAACACCATATATTTT.

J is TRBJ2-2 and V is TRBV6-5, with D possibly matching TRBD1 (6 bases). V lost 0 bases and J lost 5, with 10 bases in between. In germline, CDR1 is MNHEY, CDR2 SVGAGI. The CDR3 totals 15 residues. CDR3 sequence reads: CASSYSTRGTGELFF. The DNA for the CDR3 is TGTGCCAGCAGTTACTCTACTAGGGGGACCGGGGAGCTGTTTTTT.

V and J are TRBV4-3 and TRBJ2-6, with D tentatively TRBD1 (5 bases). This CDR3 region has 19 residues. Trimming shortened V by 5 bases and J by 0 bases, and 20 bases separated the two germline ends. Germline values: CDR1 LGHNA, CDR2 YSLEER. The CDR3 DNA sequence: TGCGCCAGCAGCATCCAGGCGCCGACAGCCAACTCTGGGGCCAACGTCCTGACTTTC. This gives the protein CASSIQAPTANSGANVLTF.

CDR3 sequence reads: CASSLVVAEEREQFF. CDR3 bases: TGTGCCAGCAGCTTAGTAGTGGCAGAGGAGCGTGAGCAGTTCTTC. The gene calls are TRBV7-9 and TRBJ2-1; D call uncertain. This CDR3 region has 15 residues. Germline CDR1 is SEHNR and CDR2 is FQNEAQ (reference sequence). V shed 1 base and J shed 9 bases, with 16 bases lying between them.

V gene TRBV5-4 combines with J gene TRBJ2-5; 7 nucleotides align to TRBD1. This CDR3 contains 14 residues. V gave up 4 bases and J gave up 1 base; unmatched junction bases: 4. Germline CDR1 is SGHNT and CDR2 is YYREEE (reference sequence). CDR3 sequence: CASSTTGVQETQYF. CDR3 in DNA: TGTGCCAGCAGCACCACAGGGGTCCAAGAGACCCAGTACTTC.

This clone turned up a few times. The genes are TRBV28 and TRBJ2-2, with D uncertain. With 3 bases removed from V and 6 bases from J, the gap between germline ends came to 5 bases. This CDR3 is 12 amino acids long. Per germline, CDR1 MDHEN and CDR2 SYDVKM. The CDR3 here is CASSLASGELFF. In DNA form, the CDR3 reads TGTGCCAGCAGTTTGGCCTCCGGGGAGCTGTTTTTT.

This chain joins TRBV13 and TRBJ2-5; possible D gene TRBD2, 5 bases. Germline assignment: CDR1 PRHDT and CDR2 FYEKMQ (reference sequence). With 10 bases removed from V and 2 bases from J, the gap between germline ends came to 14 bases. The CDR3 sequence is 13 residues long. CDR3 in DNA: TGTGCCATCCGGGGATTCATTCAAGAGACCCAGTACTTC. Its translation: CAIRGFIQETQYF.

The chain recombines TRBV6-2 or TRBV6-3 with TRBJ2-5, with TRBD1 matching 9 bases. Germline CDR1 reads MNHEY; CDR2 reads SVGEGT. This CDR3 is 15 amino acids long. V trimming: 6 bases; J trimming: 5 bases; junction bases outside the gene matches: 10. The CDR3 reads CASSHPGQGSETQYF. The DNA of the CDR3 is TGTGCCAGCAGCCATCCCGGACAGGGGAGTGAGACCCAGTACTTC.

This CDR3 reads CASTSRLAGTQTQYF. The DNA of the CDR3 is TGTGCCAGCACCTCCCGACTAGCGGGGACTCAGACCCAGTACTTC. V is TRBV2 and J is TRBJ2-5; 11 positions match TRBD2. The germline gives CDR1 SNHLY, CDR2 FYNNEI. This CDR3 has 15 residues. J lost 6 bases, V lost 7 bases, and 10 bases had no gene match.